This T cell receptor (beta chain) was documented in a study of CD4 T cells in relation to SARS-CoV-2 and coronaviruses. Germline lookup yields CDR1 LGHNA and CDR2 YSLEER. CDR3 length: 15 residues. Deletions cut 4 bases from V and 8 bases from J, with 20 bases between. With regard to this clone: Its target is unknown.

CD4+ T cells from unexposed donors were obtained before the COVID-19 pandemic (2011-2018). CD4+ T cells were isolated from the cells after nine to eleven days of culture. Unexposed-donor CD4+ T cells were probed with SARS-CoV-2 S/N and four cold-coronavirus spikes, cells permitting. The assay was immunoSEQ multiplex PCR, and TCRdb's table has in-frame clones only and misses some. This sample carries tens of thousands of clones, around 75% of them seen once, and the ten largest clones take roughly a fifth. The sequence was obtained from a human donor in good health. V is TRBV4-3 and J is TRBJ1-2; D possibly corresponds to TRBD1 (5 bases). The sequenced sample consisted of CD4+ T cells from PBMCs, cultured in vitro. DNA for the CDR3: TGCGCCAGCAGCCCATCCGGGACGCCTCTCTTCGGCTACACCTTC. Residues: CASSPSGTPLFGYTF.